This T cell receptor (beta chain) came from a study of cytomegalovirus exposure and HLA in healthy donors. General observations from the study: Later work associated approximately 17,000 TCR beta sequences with HLA alleles at 0.05 false discovery rate. Published work reported that the classifier diagnosed cytomegalovirus status with high specificity and sensitivity.

With 1 base removed from V and 5 bases from J, the gap between germline ends came to 11 bases. The germline V gene has CDR1 SQVTM and CDR2 ANQGSEA. The CDR3 is 13 amino acids. This PCR relied on a set of 60 Vbeta primers and 13 Jbeta primers. The assay was immunoSEQ multiplex PCR, and TCRdb's table has in-frame clones only and misses some. The table lists under 50,000 clones, under 75% of them singletons. Worth noting for this clone: Its target is not known.

This clonotype originated in a young man in good health and CMV-seronegative. The rearrangement links TRBV29-1 to TRBJ1-1; possible D gene TRBD1, 6 bases. The specimen sequenced was PBMCs. CDR3 residues: CSVEGQGWTEAFF. The CDR3 coding sequence is TGCAGCGTTGAAGGGCAGGGGTGGACTGAAGCTTTCTTT.